These 23 T cell receptor beta chains originate from one sample sequenced in a study of T cells in Graves' hyperthyroidism and ophthalmopathy. Using RNA transcripts as the source, TCR beta CDR3 regions were amplified. First-round RT-PCR of the TCR CDR3 relied on the HTBI primer set. TCRdb re-called the multiplex PCR reads through MiXCR, storing one row per CDR3 protein. Of some 460,000 distinct CDR3 sequences in the sample, 15% to 19% were seen once. The sequenced sample was blood. These receptors were obtained from a woman aged 18 to 35 with Graves' hyperthyroidism.

The V call is TRBV28, the J call TRBJ1-5, with TRBD1 as a possible D gene (5 bases). Germline V gene lookup returns CDR1 MDHEN and CDR2 SYDVKM. CDR3 length: 15 residues. Trimming took 8 bases from V and 3 from J, leaving 17 bases between them. The DNA of the CDR3 is TGTGCCAGCTCGGGGGTAGGGGAGATCAATCAGCCCCAGCATTTT. Protein: CASSGVGEINQPQHF.

This sequence joins TRBV19 and TRBJ2-2; D gene ambiguous. The CDR3 has 18 residues. The germline V and J ends were trimmed by 3 bases and 3 bases, with 20 bases remaining between them. Germline CDR1 LNHDA, CDR2 SQIVND (reference sequence). CDR3 sequence reads: CASSMNPDGNRYTGELFF. In nucleotides, the CDR3 is TGTGCCAGTAGTATGAACCCCGACGGAAATCGATACACCGGGGAGCTGTTTTTT.

The sample holds a few counts of this clonotype. The CDR3 region has the DNA TGCGCCAGCAGCCAAGATTGGGGTTTCGAGCAGTACTTC. Its translation is CASSQDWGFEQYF. The chain recombines TRBV4-3 with TRBJ2-7; no clear D gene. Germline V gene lookup returns CDR1 LGHNA and CDR2 YSLEER. This CDR3 comprises 13 residues. Trimming cost V 0 bases and J 6 bases, with 9 bases left between them.

The genes are TRBV28 and TRBJ1-3, with TRBD1 matching 7 bases. With 4 bases clipped from V and 1 base from J, the junction kept 4 bases outside the gene matches. Germline V lookup: CDR1 MDHEN, CDR2 SYDVKM. The CDR3 runs to 15 residues. This CDR3 reads CASSSGGGSGNTIYF. The CDR3 DNA is TGTGCCAGCAGTTCAGGGGGTGGTTCTGGAAACACCATATATTTT.

V usage is TRBV5-1 and J usage is TRBJ2-5, with D tentatively TRBD2 (5 bases). Trimming stripped 0 bases from V and 0 bases from J, with 15 bases between. This CDR3 spans 17 amino acids. The germline V gene has CDR1 SGHRS and CDR2 YFSETQ. The CDR3 spells CASSLDPLVMNQETQYF. In DNA, the CDR3 is TGCGCCAGCAGCTTGGACCCACTAGTAATGAACCAAGAGACCCAGTACTTC.

This clonotype appeared many times. The chain links TRBV20-1 to TRBJ1-2; 7 bases align to TRBD1. CDR1 is DFQATT, CDR2 SNEGSKA, per germline (reference sequence). The CDR3 sequence is 16 residues long. The J segment lost 3 bases and the V segment lost 5 bases, leaving 15 bases of the junction unmatched. As DNA, the CDR3 is TGCAGTGCTCAAAACCCCTGGGAGGGGGCTTACTATGGCTACACCTTC. The encoded protein is CSAQNPWEGAYYGYTF.

The chain couples TRBV25-1 to TRBJ2-3; TRBD2 matches 9 bases. The CDR3 consists of 15 residues. Germline values: CDR1 MGHDK, CDR2 SYGVNS. V lost 4 bases and J lost 4; bases outside the gene matches: 6. The CDR3 nucleotides are TGTGCCAGCAGTGGGGGAGCGGGGGGCGCAGATACGCAGTATTTT. Protein sequence: CASSGGAGGADTQYF.

J is TRBJ1-2 and V is TRBV3-1, with D unclear. The CDR3 runs to 14 residues. V was pared by 2 bases and J by 8 bases, with 15 bases between. Per the germline V gene, CDR1 is LGHDT and CDR2 is YNNKEL (reference sequence). Here the CDR3 DNA reads TGTGCCAGCAGCCAAAAAGCGGGAGGGTACGGCTACACCTTC. Translated, it gives CASSQKAGGYGYTF.

A remark on this clonotype: A much more abundant neighbour one base away suggests this may be a read error. The rearrangement links TRBV20-1 to TRBJ1-6, with D tentatively TRBD1 (5 bases). This CDR3 has 18 residues. Looked up from germline, CDR1 is DFQATT and CDR2 is SNEGSKA (reference sequence). The CDR3 region has the DNA TGCGGTGCTAGGGATTCCAACCAGGGTTTCGGGGCTAATTCACCCCTCCACTTT. It yields the protein CGARDSNQGFGANSPLHF.

This chain links TRBV9 with TRBJ1-2; TRBD1 agrees at 7 bases. Germline CDR1 SGDLS, CDR2 YYNGEE. The CDR3 length is 14 residues. The V gene end was trimmed by 0 bases and the J gene end by 3 bases; junction bases not matched to a gene: 2. CDR3 loop: CASSVGDSDYGYTF. The CDR3 DNA is TGTGCCAGCAGCGTAGGGGACAGCGACTATGGCTACACCTTC.

This clonotype was counted a single time. Germline and junction disagree at one end, which may indicate a read error. J is TRBJ1-6 and V is TRBV12-3 or TRBV12-4; perhaps TRBD1 as D (5 bases). The CDR3 runs 17 residues. CDR3 DNA: TGCGCCAGCAGCCGGGACGGGGGGAACTCCTATAATTCACCCCTCCACTTT. Translation: CASSRDGGNSYNSPLHF.

V is TRBV5-1 and J is TRBJ2-7; 8 bases align to TRBD2. This CDR3 region has 16 residues. V shed 1 base, J shed 3 bases, and the junction held 9 bases outside the gene matches. Germline V gives CDR1 SGHRS, CDR2 YFSETQ. This chain's CDR3 is CASSLSGQAGDYEQYF. The CDR3 nucleotides are TGCGCCAGCAGCTTGTCTGGCCAAGCGGGAGACTACGAGCAGTACTTC.

This clonotype was seen repeatedly, ten times or more. This chain uses TRBV5-1 with TRBJ2-3, with D tentatively TRBD1 or TRBD2 (5 bases each). V was pared by 3 bases and J by 7 bases, with 12 bases between. The CDR3 runs to 13 residues. Germline V CDR1 and CDR2: SGHRS, YFSETQ. The CDR3 here is CASSSGPPNTQYF. DNA of the CDR3: TGCGCCAGCAGCTCGGGACCACCGAATACGCAGTATTTT.

This clonotype was counted ten times or more. The V and J genes are TRBV20-1 and TRBJ2-7, with D perhaps matching TRBD1 or TRBD2 (6 bases each). V lost 1 base to trimming and J lost 0 bases, with 10 bases between them. The CDR3 has 14 amino acids. Germline lookup yields CDR1 DFQATT and CDR2 SNEGSKA (reference sequence). The CDR3 nucleotides read TGCAGTGCTAGAGTTACGGGGGCCTCCTACGAGCAGTACTTC. Translating gives CSARVTGASYEQYF.

This clonotype was counted at least ten times. CDR3 coding DNA: TGTGCCAGCAGTGTACTAGCGGGGGGTATCGAGGAGCAGTACTTC. Protein product: CASSVLAGGIEEQYF. The V call is TRBV2, the J call TRBJ2-7; 12 bases are a match to TRBD2. Germline CDR1 is SNHLY and CDR2 is FYNNEI. The CDR3 loop spans 15 amino acids. After removal of 4 bases from V and 7 bases from J, the junction contained 8 bases not matched to a gene.

There are many counts of this clonotype. The chain has TRBV6-2 or TRBV6-3 and TRBJ2-7; the D gene is possibly TRBD2 (6 bases). Germline assignment: CDR1 MNHEY and CDR2 SVGEGT. Trimming stripped 6 bases from V and 3 bases from J, with 21 bases between. The CDR3 runs 16 residues. CDR3 region: CASSNREGQGGYEQYF. The DNA for the CDR3 is TGTGCCAGCAGCAATAGAGAAGGGCAGGGAGGCTACGAGCAGTACTTC.

In its sample, this clonotype was seen many times. The chain uses TRBV11-2 and TRBJ2-7; no firm D call. The germline V gene encodes CDR1 SGHAT and CDR2 FQNNGV. V gave up 0 bases and J gave up 2 bases, with 8 bases separating them. This CDR3 contains 14 residues. CDR3 residues: CASSLEAPPYEQYF. Written as DNA, the CDR3 is TGTGCCAGCAGCTTAGAAGCACCTCCCTACGAGCAGTACTTC.

This clonotype was seen at least ten times. The J gene is TRBJ2-7, the V gene TRBV7-9; D gene uncertain. CDR1 and CDR2 (germline): SEHNR, FQNEAQ (reference sequence). V was clipped by 3 bases and J by 7 bases, with 10 bases between them. The CDR3 consists of 12 residues. CDR3 in amino acids: CASSFDEGEQYF. The CDR3 nucleotides read TGTGCCAGCAGCTTCGACGAAGGGGAGCAGTACTTC.

The V gene is TRBV20-1, the J gene TRBJ2-1, with D perhaps assigned TRBD1 or TRBD2 (5 bases each). Trimming stripped 5 bases from V and 12 bases from J, with 17 bases between. Germline lookup yields CDR1 DFQATT and CDR2 SNEGSKA (reference sequence). The CDR3 loop spans 12 amino acids. This chain's CDR3 is CSALGPLGVQFF. The CDR3 nucleotides read TGCAGTGCTCTGGGCCCATTGGGGGTGCAGTTCTTC.

The chain joins TRBV5-6 to TRBJ2-7; D is unresolved. Germline V lookup: CDR1 SGHDT, CDR2 YYEEEE. Trimming pared 3 bases from V and 4 bases from J, leaving 17 bases between. The CDR3 spans 15 residues. The CDR3 nucleotides read TGTGCCAGCAGCTCGCTAAGCCGGGCCTGGTACGAGCAGTACTTC. It encodes CASSSLSRAWYEQYF.

At least ten counts were recorded for this clonotype. The chain carries TRBV2 and TRBJ2-3; D gene uncertain. Trimming removed 5 bases at V and 5 bases at J, with 5 bases between. The CDR3 sequence is 11 residues long. Germline V CDR1 and CDR2: SNHLY, FYNNEI. The CDR3 loop reads CASSYKDTQYF. CDR3 DNA: TGTGCCAGCAGTTACAAAGATACGCAGTATTTT.

Remarks on this clonotype: It is unclear where the CDR3 begins or ends on the DNA, so no DNA is shown, and the CDR3 is as TCRdb lists it. This chain's CDR3 is CASSLVASGIKFF. The genes are TRBV5-1 and TRBJ2-1; no DNA check was done on the table's D call, TRBD2. CDR1 and CDR2 (germline): SGHRS, YFSETQ. With termini counted, the CDR3 has 13 amino acids.

In its sample, this clonotype was seen many times. This chain uses TRBV28 with TRBJ2-7, with TRBD2 identical over 9 bases. With 2 bases clipped from V and 6 bases from J, the junction kept 8 bases outside the gene matches. This CDR3 is 15 amino acids long. Germline assignment: CDR1 MDHEN and CDR2 SYDVKM. CDR3 residues: CASSLRRTSAFEQYF. CDR3 nucleotide sequence: TGTGCCAGCAGTTTACGCCGGACTAGCGCCTTCGAGCAGTACTTC.